These 8 T cell receptor beta chains originate from one sample sequenced in a study of T cells after yellow fever vaccination. TCRdb independently ran MiXCR on the 5' RACE reads; one entry per CDR3 protein. This table has about 580,000 distinct CDR3 sequences, approximately 16% appearing once. The sequencing used PBMCs, collected less than 6 days after the first yellow fever vaccination. The receptors were gathered from a man younger than 35 who received the YFV17D yellow fever vaccine.

In this sample, this clonotype turned up a few times. The chain has TRBV29-1 and TRBJ1-4; 8 nucleotides agree with TRBD1. Trimming at V came to 3 bases and at J to 2 bases, leaving 5 bases not matched to a gene. The CDR3 extends over 15 amino acids. Germline-derived CDR1 and CDR2 are SQVTM and ANQGSEA. Here the CDR3 reads CSVDQQGATNEKLFF. The CDR3 DNA follows: TGCAGCGTTGATCAGCAGGGGGCCACTAATGAAAAACTGTTTTTT.

The J gene is TRBJ2-1, the V gene TRBV7-2, with D perhaps given as TRBD1 or TRBD2 (6 bases each). Germline V lookup: CDR1 SGHTA, CDR2 FQGNSA. The CDR3 is 14 residues long. Deletions cut 5 bases from V and 8 bases from J, with 16 bases between. The CDR3 bases are TGTGCCAGCAGCGGAGGGGGACTGGGCGATGAGCAGTTCTTC. It translates to CASSGGGLGDEQFF.

This clonotype has only a few counts. V and J are TRBV5-1 and TRBJ2-5; D is unresolved. CDR1 SGHRS and CDR2 YFSETQ come from the germline V gene. Trimming cost V 1 base and J 0 bases, with 4 bases left between them. This CDR3 has 13 amino acids. As DNA, the CDR3 is TGCGCCAGCAGCTTGATGGACCAAGAGACCCAGTACTTC. This gives the protein CASSLMDQETQYF. Looking up the rest from reference TRBV5-1 and TRBJ2-5 gives the full variable domain: KAGVTQTPRYLIKTRGQQVTLSCSPISGHRSVSWYQQTPGQGLQFLFEYFSETQRNKGNFPGRFSGRQFSNSRSEMNVSTLELGDSALYLCASSLMDQETQYFGPGTRLLVL.

This chain connects TRBV4-2 to TRBJ1-5; tentatively, D is TRBD1 (5 bases). Between the trimmed V and J ends, which lost 6 bases and 7 bases, there was a span of 22 bases. This CDR3 region has 16 residues. Germline V gene sequence: CDR1 LGHNA, CDR2 YNFKEQ. The CDR3 DNA follows: TGTGCCAGCAGACTTGGGGCAGGGAGTAGCGGGCAGCCCCAGCATTTT. It is translated as CASRLGAGSSGQPQHF.

CDR3 protein: CASSQLTPGSYNEQFF. CDR3 bases: TGCGCCAGCAGCCAACTCACCCCCGGATCCTACAATGAGCAGTTCTTC. This chain uses TRBV4-3 with TRBJ2-1; D is undetermined. The V end lost 2 bases, the J end lost 1 base, and 12 bases lay between the germline ends. The CDR3 is made up of 16 amino acids. From germline, CDR1 is LGHNA and CDR2 YSLEER.

The table lists this clonotype with a few counts. The rearrangement joins TRBV20-1 to TRBJ1-2, with a weak D call TRBD1 (5 bases). Per the germline V gene, CDR1 is DFQATT and CDR2 is SNEGSKA (reference sequence). The CDR3 has 13 amino acids. The V and J ends lost 6 bases and 5 bases respectively, with 16 bases between them. DNA for the CDR3: TGCAGTGCGACCCGGACAATTTCGTATGGCTACACCTTC. Amino acid sequence: CSATRTISYGYTF.

This clonotype was seen more than once but under ten times. The chain recombines TRBV4-1 with TRBJ2-2, with D perhaps TRBD1 or TRBD2 (5 bases each). Germline lookup yields CDR1 MGHRA and CDR2 YSYEKL. Trimming removed 4 bases from V and 5 bases from J, with 17 bases in between. The CDR3 contains 16 residues. In nucleotides, the CDR3 is TGCGCCAGCAGCCCGAGAGGGACCCCGGGGACCGGGGAGCTGTTTTTT. Translated, it gives CASSPRGTPGTGELFF.

The rearrangement links TRBV7-9 to TRBJ2-5; no firm D call. The CDR3 loop spans 12 amino acids. V was pared by 8 bases and J by 0 bases, with 7 bases between. In germline, CDR1 is SEHNR, CDR2 FQNEAQ (reference sequence). The chain's CDR3 is CASRRYQETQYF. In DNA form, the CDR3 reads TGTGCCAGCCGACGATACCAAGAGACCCAGTACTTC. The complete variable domain, with remaining parts taken from reference TRBV7-9 and TRBJ2-5, reads DTGVSQNPRHKITKRGQNVTFRCDPISEHNRLYWYRQTLGQGPEFLTYFQNEAQLEKSRLLSDRFSAERPKGSFSTLEIQRTEQGDSAMYLCASRRYQETQYFGPGTRLLVL.